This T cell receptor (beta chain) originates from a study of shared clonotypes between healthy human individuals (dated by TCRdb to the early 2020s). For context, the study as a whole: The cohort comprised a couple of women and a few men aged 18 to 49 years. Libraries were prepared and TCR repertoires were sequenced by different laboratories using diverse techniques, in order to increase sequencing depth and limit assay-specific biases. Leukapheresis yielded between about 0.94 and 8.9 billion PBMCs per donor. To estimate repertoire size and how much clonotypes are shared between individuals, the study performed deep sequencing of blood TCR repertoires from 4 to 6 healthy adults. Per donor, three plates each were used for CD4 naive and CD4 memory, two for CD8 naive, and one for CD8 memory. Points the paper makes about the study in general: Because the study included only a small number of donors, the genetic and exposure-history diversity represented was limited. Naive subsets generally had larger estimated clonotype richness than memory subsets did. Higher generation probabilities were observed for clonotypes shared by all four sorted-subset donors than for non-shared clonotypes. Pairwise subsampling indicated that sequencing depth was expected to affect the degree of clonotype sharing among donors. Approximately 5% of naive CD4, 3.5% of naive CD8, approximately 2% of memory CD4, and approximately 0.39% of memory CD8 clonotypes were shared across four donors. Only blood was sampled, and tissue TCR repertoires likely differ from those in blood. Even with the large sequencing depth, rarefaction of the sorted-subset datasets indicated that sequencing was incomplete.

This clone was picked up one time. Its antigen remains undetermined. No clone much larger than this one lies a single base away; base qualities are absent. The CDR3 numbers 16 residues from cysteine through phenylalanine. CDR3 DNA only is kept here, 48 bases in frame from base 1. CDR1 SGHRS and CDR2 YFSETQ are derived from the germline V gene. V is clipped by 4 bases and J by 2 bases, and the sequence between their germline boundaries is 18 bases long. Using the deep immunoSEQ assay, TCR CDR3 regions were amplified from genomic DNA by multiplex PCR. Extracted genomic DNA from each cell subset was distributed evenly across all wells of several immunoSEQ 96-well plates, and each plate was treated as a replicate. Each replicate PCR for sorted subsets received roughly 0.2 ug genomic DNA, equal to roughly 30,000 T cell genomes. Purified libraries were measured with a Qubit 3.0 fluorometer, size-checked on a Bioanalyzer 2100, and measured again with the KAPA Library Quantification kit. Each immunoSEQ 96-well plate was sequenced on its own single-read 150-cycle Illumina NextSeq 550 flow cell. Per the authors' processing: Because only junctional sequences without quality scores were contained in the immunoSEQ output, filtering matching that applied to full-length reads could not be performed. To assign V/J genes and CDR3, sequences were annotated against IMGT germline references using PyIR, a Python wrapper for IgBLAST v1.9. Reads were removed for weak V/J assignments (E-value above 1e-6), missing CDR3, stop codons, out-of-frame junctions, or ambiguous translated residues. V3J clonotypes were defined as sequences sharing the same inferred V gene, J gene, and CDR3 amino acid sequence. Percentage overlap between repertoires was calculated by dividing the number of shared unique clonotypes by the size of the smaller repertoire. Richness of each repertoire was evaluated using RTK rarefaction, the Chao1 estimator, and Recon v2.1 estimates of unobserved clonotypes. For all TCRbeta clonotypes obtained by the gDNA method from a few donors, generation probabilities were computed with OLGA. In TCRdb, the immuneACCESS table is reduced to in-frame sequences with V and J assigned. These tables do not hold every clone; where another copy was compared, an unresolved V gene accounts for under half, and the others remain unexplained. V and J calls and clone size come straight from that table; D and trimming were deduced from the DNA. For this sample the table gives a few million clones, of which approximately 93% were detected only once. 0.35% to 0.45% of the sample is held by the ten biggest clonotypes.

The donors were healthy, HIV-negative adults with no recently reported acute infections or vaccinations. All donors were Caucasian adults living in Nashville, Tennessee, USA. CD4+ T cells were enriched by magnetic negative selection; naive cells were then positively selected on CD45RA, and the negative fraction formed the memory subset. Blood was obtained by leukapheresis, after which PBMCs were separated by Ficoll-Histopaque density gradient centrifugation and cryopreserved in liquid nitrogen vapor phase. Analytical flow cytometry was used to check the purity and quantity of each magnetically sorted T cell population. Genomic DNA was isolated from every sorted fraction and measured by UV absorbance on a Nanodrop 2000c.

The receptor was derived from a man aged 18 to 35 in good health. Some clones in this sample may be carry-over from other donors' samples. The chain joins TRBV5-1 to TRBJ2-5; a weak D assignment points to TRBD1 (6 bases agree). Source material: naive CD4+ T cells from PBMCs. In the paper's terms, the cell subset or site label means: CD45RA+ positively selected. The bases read TGCGCCAGCAGCCCGCAGGGGATAAGAAGGCAAGAGACCCAGTACTTC. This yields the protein CASSPQGIRRQETQYF.